This T cell receptor beta chain was sequenced during a study of blood T cells in healthy people across ages. Study context: Capture via template switching afforded approximately one barcoded beta molecule per two T cells.

A second PCR of roughly 7 to 11 cycles used a sample-barcoded 5' primer and a J-beta primer mix. One entry per CDR3 protein results from TCRdb running MiXCR on the 5' RACE reads. The sample records around 800,000 distinct CDR3 sequences, more than 35% being singletons. Regarding the study as a whole: Diversity estimates drawn from one million T cells were deemed underestimates. Diversity of TCR beta per million T cells declined in a roughly linear way with age.

A remark on this clonotype: The antigen remains undetermined.

Trimming removed 7 bases at V and 0 bases at J, with 14 bases between. The CDR3 runs 15 residues. Sequences were obtained from blood. The gene calls are TRBV12-3 or TRBV12-4 and TRBJ2-3; TRBD2 might be the D (5 bases). This receptor was taken from a man older than 75 in good health. CDR3 in DNA: TGTGCCAGCACCCTCCGCAGCGGCAGCACAGATACGCAGTATTTT. Translated: CASTLRSGSTDTQYF.